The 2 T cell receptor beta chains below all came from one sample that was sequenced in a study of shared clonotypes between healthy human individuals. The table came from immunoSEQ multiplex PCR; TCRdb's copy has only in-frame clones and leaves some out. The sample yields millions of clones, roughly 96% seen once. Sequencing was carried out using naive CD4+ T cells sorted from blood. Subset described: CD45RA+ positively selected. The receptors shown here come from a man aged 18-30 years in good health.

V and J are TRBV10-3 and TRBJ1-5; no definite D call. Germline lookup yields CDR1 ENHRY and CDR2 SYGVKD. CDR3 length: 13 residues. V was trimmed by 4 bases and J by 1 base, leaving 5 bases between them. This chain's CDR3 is CAISVNSNQPQHF. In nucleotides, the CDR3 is TGTGCCATCAGTGTCAACAGCAATCAGCCCCAGCATTTT.

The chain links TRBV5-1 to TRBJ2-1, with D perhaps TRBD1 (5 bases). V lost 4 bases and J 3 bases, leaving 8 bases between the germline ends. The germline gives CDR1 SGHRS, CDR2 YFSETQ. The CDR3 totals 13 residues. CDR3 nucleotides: TGCGCCAGCAGCCAGGACAACTACAATGAGCAGTTCTTC. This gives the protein CASSQDNYNEQFF. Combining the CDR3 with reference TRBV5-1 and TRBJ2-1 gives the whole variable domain KAGVTQTPRYLIKTRGQQVTLSCSPISGHRSVSWYQQTPGQGLQFLFEYFSETQRNKGNFPGRFSGRQFSNSRSEMNVSTLELGDSALYLCASSQDNYNEQFFGPGTRLTVL.